The rows below give T cell receptor beta chains drawn from one sample of a study of cytomegalovirus exposure and HLA in healthy donors. TCRdb keeps only in-frame clones here, not all; method: immunoSEQ multiplex PCR. The table shows more than 150,000 clones, with about four fifths occurring only once. Sequencing was performed on PBMCs. These receptors all stem from a woman aged 25-40 years in good health and CMV-seropositive. The CDR3 runs from the conserved cysteine through the conserved F or W. The order of the fields is D gene, V gene, clone size, J gene, CDR3 DNA, CDR3 protein. The D gene is left open where the match is weak. Some rows mark clone size as missing; the rest say once, few, many or name a class of expanded clone.

TRBD1	TRBV7-9	-	TRBJ2-7	TGTGCCAGCAGCCGGCCGCTAGTGACAGGGGGAATGGGTAGGGAGCAGTACTTC	CASSRPLVTGGMGREQYF
-	TRBV19	-	TRBJ1-1	TGTGCCAGTAGTATTGTGAGAGACACTGAAGCTTTCTTT	CASSIVRDTEAFF
-	TRBV25-1	-	TRBJ1-1	TGTGCCAGCAGTGAATTTCCGGGGGGGCAAGAAGCTTTCTTT	CASSEFPGGQEAFF
-	TRBV7-9	-	TRBJ1-1	TGTGCCAGCAGCTTCTTCGGTCTCATGAACACTGAAGCTTTCTTT	CASSFFGLMNTEAFF
-	TRBV15	once	TRBJ2-7	TGTGCCACCCGCCGGGACGGAGGGTCCTACGAGCAGTACTTC	CATRRDGGSYEQYF
TRBD1	TRBV6-1	-	TRBJ1-2	TGTGCCAGCAGGACCGGACAGGTCCGCTATGGCTACACCTTC	CASRTGQVRYGYTF
-	TRBV10-3	-	TRBJ2-7	TGTGCCATCAGCCCGATGAAAGACGGGACCTACGAGCAGTACTTC	CAISPMKDGTYEQYF
TRBD2	TRBV10-3	once	TRBJ2-1	TGTGCCACTGTGGGGACTAGCGGGAGTGATGAGCAGTTCTTC	CATVGTSGSDEQFF
-	TRBV7-9	-	TRBJ1-2	TGTTCCAGCAGCTTACTGGCAGCCTCCCTAGACTTC	CSSSLLAASLDF
TRBD2	TRBV29-1	once	TRBJ2-1	TGCAGCGGGGTGCGGGTAGCGGGGGGCGGCAATGAGCAGTTCTTC	CSGVRVAGGGNEQFF
-	TRBV10-1	-	TRBJ1-2	TGCGCCAGCAGTGGGACAGCCTATGGCTACACCTTC	CASSGTAYGYTF
-	TRBV5-4	-	TRBJ2-7	TGTGCCAGCAGCTTTCGAGGGTCATACGAGCAGTACTTC	CASSFRGSYEQYF
TRBD2	TRBV2	-	TRBJ2-7	TGTGCCAGCCACTTAGCGGGAGCGAGGAGGGAGCAGTACTTC	CASHLAGARREQYF
TRBD1	TRBV19	-	TRBJ1-6	TGTGCCAGCCGAAAGCCGGGACAGGGGAATTCACCCCTCCACTTT	CASRKPGQGNSPLHF
TRBD1	TRBV4-3	-	TRBJ2-7	TGCGCCAGCAGCCTCTCGGACAGGACCTACGAGCAGTACTTC	CASSLSDRTYEQYF
-	TRBV5-1	-	TRBJ2-4	TGCGCCAGCAGCTTGAGAGCCAGGAACCTTGTTCAAAACATTCAGTACTTC	CASSLRARNLVQNIQYF
-	TRBV11-1	-	TRBJ1-3	TGTGCCAGCAGCTTATCGACCGGAGGCAACACCATATATTTT	CASSLSTGGNTIYF
TRBD2	TRBV10-3	-	TRBJ2-1	TGTGCCATCCGGACGACTAGCGGGAGGCTCGATGAGCAGTTCTTC	CAIRTTSGRLDEQFF
TRBD2	TRBV5-4	few	TRBJ2-7	TGTGCCAGCAGCCCTCCTAGCGGTTCCTACGAGCAGTACTTC	CASSPPSGSYEQYF
TRBD1	TRBV7-9	-	TRBJ1-4	TGTGCCAGCAGCTTATCAGGGGGTTTTGAAAAACTGTTTTTT	CASSLSGGFEKLFF
TRBD2	TRBV10-1	-	TRBJ2-1	TGCGCCAGCAGTGCCAGCGGGAGGGTGAATGAGCAGTTCTTC	CASSASGRVNEQFF
-	TRBV6-5	-	TRBJ2-7	TGTGCCAGCATCAAACGCATCGACTGGGTCTACGAGCAGTACTTC	CASIKRIDWVYEQYF
-	TRBV6-5	-	TRBJ1-1	TGTGCCACCCGAAGGGGAGGCGGCACTGAAGCTTTCTTT	CATRRGGGTEAFF
-	TRBV19	-	TRBJ1-2	TGTGCCAGTAGTATAGAGACAGGAAGGAACTATGGCTACACCTTC	CASSIETGRNYGYTF
TRBD2	TRBV19	-	TRBJ2-2	TGTGCCAGTAGTATAGCCGGACTAGCGCGCACCGGGGAGCTGTTTTTT	CASSIAGLARTGELFF
TRBD1	TRBV28	-	TRBJ1-2	TGTGCCAGCAGTTTCAGGGGGACAGGAACTGGCTACACCTTC	CASSFRGTGTGYTF
-	TRBV6-4	-	TRBJ1-2	TGTGCCAGGACCCCGGACGGAGGCTATGGCTACACCTTC	CARTPDGGYGYTF
-	TRBV6-1	-	TRBJ2-7	TGTGCCAGCAGAAGACGGGACACTCACTACGAGCAGTACTTC	CASRRRDTHYEQYF
TRBD1	TRBV5-1	-	TRBJ1-4	TGCGCCAGCAGGGACTCGGGACAGCCTACCAGAGGTGAAAAACTGTTTTTT	CASRDSGQPTRGEKLFF
-	TRBV29-1	-	TRBJ2-7	TGCAGCGTGGAGACAGCCCCAAGTTACGAGCAGTACTTC	CSVETAPSYEQYF
-	TRBV18	-	TRBJ1-4	TGTGCCAGCTCACCAGGGGGCAATGAAAAACTGTTTTTT	CASSPGGNEKLFF
-	TRBV11-2	-	TRBJ2-2	TGTGCCAGCAGCCAAAGGTGGCGGGGCGCCGGGGAGCTGTTTTTT	CASSQRWRGAGELFF
-	TRBV28	-	TRBJ1-1	TGTGCCAGCAGTTTTGAGGCGGCCCCAATGAACACTGAAGCTTTCTTT	CASSFEAAPMNTEAFF
TRBD2	TRBV6-5	-	TRBJ2-7	TGTGCCAGCAGTCTGGGGGCGGGAGGGCCGCAGCAGTACTTC	CASSLGAGGPQQYF
TRBD1	TRBV2	-	TRBJ2-5	TGTGCTAGCAGTGAAAGGAGTAGGGCAGGGGGAGAGACCCAGTACTTC	CASSERSRAGGETQYF
-	TRBV6-1	-	TRBJ1-2	TGTGCCTCTCACTACTGGCAGGGGCGTAATGGCTACACCTTC	CASHYWQGRNGYTF
-	TRBV23-1	-	TRBJ2-4	TGCGCCAGCACTTCAAGCCCAACAGGGTCCCGTGAGGAGAACATTCAGTACTTC	CASTSSPTGSREENIQYF
TRBD2	TRBV28	-	TRBJ2-5	TGTGCCAGCAGTCGTAGCGGGAGGTCCTCGGAGACCCAGTACTTC	CASSRSGRSSETQYF
-	TRBV7-2	-	TRBJ2-6	TGTGCCAGCAGCCCCTTACATGGGGCCAACGTCCTGACTTTC	CASSPLHGANVLTF
-	TRBV27	-	TRBJ2-1	TGTGCCAGCACCCTTCTGGCAGGGAGGATGTATGAGCAGTTCTTC	CASTLLAGRMYEQFF
TRBD2	TRBV6-1	-	TRBJ2-7	TGTGCCACCTTCATTAGCGGGACCTACGAGCAGTACTTC	CATFISGTYEQYF
-	TRBV9	few	TRBJ1-4	TGTGCCAGCAGCGCCCCCCGGGGGGGTGAAAAACTGTTTTTT	CASSAPRGGEKLFF
TRBD1	TRBV2	-	TRBJ1-5	TGTGCCACCGCGGGACAGGGACGCAATCAGCCCCAGCATTTT	CATAGQGRNQPQHF
-	TRBV29-1	-	TRBJ2-1	TGCAGCGTTGGGAACAGTAATGAGCAGTTCTTC	CSVGNSNEQFF
-	TRBV7-8	-	TRBJ2-1	TGTGCCAGCAGCTTAGTGGGGCTCGGGAGCCTATACAATGAGCAGTTCTTC	CASSLVGLGSLYNEQFF
-	TRBV5-6	few	TRBJ2-5	TGTGCCAGCAGCTTTGGGGGGAGAGGACAAGAGACCCAGTACTTC	CASSFGGRGQETQYF
TRBD2	TRBV5-4	-	TRBJ2-1	TGTGCCAGCAGCCCGGGACTAGCGGGTGACAATGAGCAGTTCTTC	CASSPGLAGDNEQFF
-	TRBV27	-	TRBJ1-5	TGTGCCAGCAGTTTATCGTTCGGCGGGGGGCCCCAGCATTTT	CASSLSFGGGPQHF